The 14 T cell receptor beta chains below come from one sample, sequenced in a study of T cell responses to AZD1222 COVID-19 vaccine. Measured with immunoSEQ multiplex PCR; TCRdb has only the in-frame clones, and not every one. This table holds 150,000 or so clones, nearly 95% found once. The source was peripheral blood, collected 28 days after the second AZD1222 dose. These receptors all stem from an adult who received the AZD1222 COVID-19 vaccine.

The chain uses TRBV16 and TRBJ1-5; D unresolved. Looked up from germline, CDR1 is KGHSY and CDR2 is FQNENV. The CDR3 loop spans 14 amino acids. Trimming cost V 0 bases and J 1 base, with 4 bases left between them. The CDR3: CASSQSGSNQPQHF. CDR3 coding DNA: TGTGCCAGCAGCCAATCCGGGAGCAATCAGCCCCAGCATTTT.

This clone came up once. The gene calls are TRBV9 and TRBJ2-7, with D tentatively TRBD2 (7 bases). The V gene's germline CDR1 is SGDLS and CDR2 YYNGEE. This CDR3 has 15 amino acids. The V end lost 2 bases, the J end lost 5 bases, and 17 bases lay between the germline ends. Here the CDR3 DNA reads TGTGCCAGCAGCGTGGGGGGGCCACAAAGTCACGAGCAGTACTTC. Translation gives CASSVGGPQSHEQYF.

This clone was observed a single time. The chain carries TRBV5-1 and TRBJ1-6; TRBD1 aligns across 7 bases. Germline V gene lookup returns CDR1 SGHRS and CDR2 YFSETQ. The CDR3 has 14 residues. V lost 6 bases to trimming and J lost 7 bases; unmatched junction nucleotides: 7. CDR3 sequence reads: CASTTGSRNSPLHF. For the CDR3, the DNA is TGCGCCAGCACGACAGGGTCGCGGAATTCACCCCTCCACTTT.

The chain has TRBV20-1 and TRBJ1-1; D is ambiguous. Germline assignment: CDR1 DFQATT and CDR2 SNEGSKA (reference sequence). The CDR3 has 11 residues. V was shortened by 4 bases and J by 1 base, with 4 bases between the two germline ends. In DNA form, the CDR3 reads TGCAGTGCTATCAAGAACACTGAAGCTTTCTTT. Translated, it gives CSAIKNTEAFF.

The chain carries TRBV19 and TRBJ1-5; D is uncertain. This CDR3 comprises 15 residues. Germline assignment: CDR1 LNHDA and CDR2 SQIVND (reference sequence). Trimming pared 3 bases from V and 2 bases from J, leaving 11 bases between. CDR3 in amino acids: CASSISGVGNQPQHF. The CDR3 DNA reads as TGTGCCAGTAGTATCTCTGGGGTCGGCAATCAGCCCCAGCATTTT.

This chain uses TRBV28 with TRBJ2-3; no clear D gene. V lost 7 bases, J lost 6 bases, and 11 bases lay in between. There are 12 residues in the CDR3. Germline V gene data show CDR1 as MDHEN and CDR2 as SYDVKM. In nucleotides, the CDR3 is TGTGCCAGCAAAGGCCCGAAGGATACGCAGTATTTT. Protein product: CASKGPKDTQYF.

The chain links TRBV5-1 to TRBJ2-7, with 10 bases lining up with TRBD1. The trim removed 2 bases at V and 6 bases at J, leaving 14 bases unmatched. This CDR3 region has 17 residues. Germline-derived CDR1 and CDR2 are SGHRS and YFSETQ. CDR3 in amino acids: CASSFPRTGGDLREQYF. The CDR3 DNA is TGCGCCAGCAGCTTTCCCCGGACAGGGGGAGATTTACGCGAGCAGTACTTC.

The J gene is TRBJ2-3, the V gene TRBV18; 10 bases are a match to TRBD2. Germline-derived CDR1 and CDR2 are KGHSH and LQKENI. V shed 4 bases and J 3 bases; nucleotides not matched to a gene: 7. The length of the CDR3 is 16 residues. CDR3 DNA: TGTGCCAGCTCACGTTCTAGCGGGAGCCTGACAGATACGCAGTATTTT. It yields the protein CASSRSSGSLTDTQYF.

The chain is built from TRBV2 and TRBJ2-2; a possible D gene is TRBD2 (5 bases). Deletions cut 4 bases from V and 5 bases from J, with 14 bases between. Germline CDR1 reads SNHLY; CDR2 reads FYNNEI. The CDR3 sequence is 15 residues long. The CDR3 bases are TGTGCCAGCAGTGTTTTTGGGAGCCTAACCGGGGAGCTGTTTTTT. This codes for CASSVFGSLTGELFF.

CDR3 nucleotides: TGTGCCAGCAGCACCGACAGGACAGCTAACTATGGCTACACCTTC. It translates to CASSTDRTANYGYTF. The rearrangement uses TRBV7-2 and TRBJ1-2; possible D gene TRBD1, 6 bases. There are 15 residues in the CDR3. Germline V CDR1 and CDR2: SGHTA, FQGNSA. V was trimmed by 5 bases and J by 0 bases, leaving 13 bases between them.

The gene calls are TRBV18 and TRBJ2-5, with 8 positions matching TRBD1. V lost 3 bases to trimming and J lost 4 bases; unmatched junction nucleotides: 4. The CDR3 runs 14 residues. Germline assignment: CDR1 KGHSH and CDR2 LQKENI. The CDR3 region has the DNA TGTGCCAGCTCACCGCAGGGGGCGCGAGAGACCCAGTACTTC. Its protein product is CASSPQGARETQYF.

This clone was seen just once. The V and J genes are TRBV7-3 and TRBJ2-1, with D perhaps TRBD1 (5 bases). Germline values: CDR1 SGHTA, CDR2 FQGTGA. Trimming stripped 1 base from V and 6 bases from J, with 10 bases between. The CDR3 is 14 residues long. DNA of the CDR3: TGTGCCAGCAGCTTAATGGGGCAGGCCAATGAGCAGTTCTTC. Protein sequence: CASSLMGQANEQFF.

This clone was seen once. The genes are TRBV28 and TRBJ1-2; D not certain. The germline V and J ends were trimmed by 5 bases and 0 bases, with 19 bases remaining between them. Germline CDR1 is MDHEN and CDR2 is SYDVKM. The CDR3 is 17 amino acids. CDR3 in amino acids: CASSPRRGRTSNYGYTF. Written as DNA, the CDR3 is TGTGCCAGCAGTCCCCGGAGAGGCAGGACCTCTAACTATGGCTACACCTTC.

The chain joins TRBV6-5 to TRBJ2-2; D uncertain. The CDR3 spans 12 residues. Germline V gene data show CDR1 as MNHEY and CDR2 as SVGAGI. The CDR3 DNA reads TGTGTGACCCTAATCGGGACCGGGGAGCTGTTTTTT. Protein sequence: CVTLIGTGELFF.